This entry features one T cell receptor beta chain sequence. The target antigen is unknown. One entry per CDR3 protein results from TCRdb running MiXCR on the RT-PCR reads. The table has roughly 570,000 distinct CDR3 sequences, 14% seen once. The sample is drawn from a study of response to subunit inactivated influenza vaccine. Overall study results and limits: A suggestion made by the authors is that each seasonal influenza vaccination recruits few new T cells.

Germline values: CDR1 SNHLY, CDR2 FYNNEI. V was pared by 5 bases and J by 6 bases, with 15 bases between. The CDR3 is 14 residues long. This material consisted of PBMCs from blood, taken less than 13 days after vaccination. V and J are TRBV2 and TRBJ2-3, with a tentative D call TRBD2 (6 bases). The clonotype was recovered from a man aged 50 or older who received an inactivated influenza vaccine. DNA of the CDR3: TGTGCCAGCAGTAAGGGACTTCTTGAGGATACGCAGTATTTT. This sequence encodes CASSKGLLEDTQYF.